A selection of T cell receptor beta chains follows, all from one sample in a study of control samples from healthy donors and cancer patients. Measured with immunoSEQ multiplex PCR; TCRdb has only the in-frame clones, and not every one. This table holds hundreds of thousands of clones, 80% to 95% found once. What was sequenced was PBMCs. These receptors came from a middle-aged man with head and neck cancer. Each CDR3 is given with its conserved first and last residue. The D gene is left open where the match is weak.

CDR3 protein	CDR3 length	D gene	V gene	J gene
CASSLAVPTGAYGYTF	16	TRBD1	TRBV5-1	TRBJ1-2
CASSQGNGDTGELFF	15	-	TRBV4-3	TRBJ2-2
CATSDQTGGSNQPQHF	16	TRBD1	TRBV24-1	TRBJ1-5
CASSLSMRNTEAFF	14	-	TRBV28	TRBJ1-1
CASSSGVRAHTNTEAFF	17	-	TRBV7-3	TRBJ1-1
CASSRGQIIGYTF	13	TRBD1	TRBV28	TRBJ1-2
CASSYEDSPLEAFF	14	-	TRBV6-2/TRBV6-3	TRBJ1-1
CASSSRDRGNEQYF	14	TRBD1	TRBV7-2	TRBJ2-7
CATSDPGTSGSDTQYF	16	TRBD2	TRBV24-1	TRBJ2-3
CASSLMGYSPLHF	13	-	TRBV7-3	TRBJ1-6
CASSVDEREGSEQFF	15	TRBD2	TRBV9	TRBJ2-1
CASSKEAWTGVTDTQYF	17	-	TRBV21-1	TRBJ2-3
CASSIAGTASYEQYF	15	TRBD1	TRBV19	TRBJ2-7
CASSLRATNEKLFF	14	-	TRBV5-5	TRBJ1-4
CASSSTGGDTIYF	13	TRBD1	TRBV7-9	TRBJ1-3
CASSPFTGQVNYGYTF	16	TRBD1	TRBV3-1/TRBV3-2	TRBJ1-2
CAWSDSNQPQHF	12	-	TRBV30	TRBJ1-5
CASSQWPAGGPSRYEQYF	18	TRBD2	TRBV4-1	TRBJ2-7
CASRPFGTASNQPQHF	16	-	TRBV27	TRBJ1-5
CASSLALTGGTEAFF	15	TRBD1	TRBV7-9	TRBJ1-1